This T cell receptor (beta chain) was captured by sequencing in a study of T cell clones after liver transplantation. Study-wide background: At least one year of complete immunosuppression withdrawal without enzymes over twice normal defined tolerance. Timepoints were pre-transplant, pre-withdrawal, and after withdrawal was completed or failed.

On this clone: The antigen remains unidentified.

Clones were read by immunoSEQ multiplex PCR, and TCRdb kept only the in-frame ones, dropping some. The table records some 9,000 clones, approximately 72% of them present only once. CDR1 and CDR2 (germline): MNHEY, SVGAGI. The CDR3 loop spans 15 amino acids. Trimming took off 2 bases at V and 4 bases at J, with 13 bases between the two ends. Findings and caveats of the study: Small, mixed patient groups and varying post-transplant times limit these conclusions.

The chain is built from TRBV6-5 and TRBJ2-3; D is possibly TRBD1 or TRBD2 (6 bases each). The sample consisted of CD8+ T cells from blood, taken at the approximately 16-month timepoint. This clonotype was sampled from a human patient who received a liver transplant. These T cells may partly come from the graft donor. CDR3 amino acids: CASSYRSGEADTQYF. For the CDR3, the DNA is TGTGCCAGCAGTTACAGGTCAGGGGAGGCAGATACGCAGTATTTT.